Listed here are 10 T cell receptor beta chains from one sample, sequenced in a study of control samples from healthy donors and cancer patients (dated by TCRdb to the early 2020s). The library relied on the immunoSEQ multiplex PCR assay. Here the immuneACCESS table is served through TCRdb, limited to in-frame sequences with V and J called. Missing clones are a known gap in these copies; in checked studies unresolved V genes cover under half, and the rest lacks a known reason. This sample gives about 120,000 clones in total; around 87% of them show up just once. Clones ranked in the top ten supply around an eighth of the sample. The sequenced sample was blood. Receptor source: a man between 25 and 39 years old in good health.

This rearrangement joins TRBV3-1 (or the pseudogene TRBV3-2) to TRBJ2-3, with 12 bases lining up with TRBD2. Losses at the gene ends were 3 bases for V and 4 bases for J; bases not matched to a gene: 11. The CDR3 has 18 residues. Germline V gene data show CDR1 as LGHDT and CDR2 as YNNKEL (reference sequence). The CDR3 protein is CASSQTTSGGRGADTQYF. CDR3 nucleotide sequence: TGTGCCAGCAGCCAGACTACTAGCGGGGGGAGAGGGGCAGATACGCAGTATTTT.

V is TRBV9 and J is TRBJ2-7; the D gene is possibly TRBD2 (6 bases). V lost 2 bases and J 3 bases, leaving 12 bases between the germline ends. The CDR3 runs to 14 residues. Germline loops: CDR1 SGDLS, CDR2 YYNGEE. CDR3 amino acids: CASSVSGGVYEQYF. CDR3 in DNA: TGTGCCAGCAGCGTTAGCGGTGGGGTCTACGAGCAGTACTTC.

The chain combines TRBV5-5 with TRBJ2-7; 11 nucleotides align to TRBD1. Germline CDR1 and CDR2: SGHKS and YYEKEE (reference sequence). The length of the CDR3 is 14 residues. The V gene end was trimmed by 3 bases and the J gene end by 4 bases; junction bases not matched to a gene: 3. The CDR3 protein is CASSWGQGVYEQYF. CDR3 DNA: TGTGCCAGCAGCTGGGGACAGGGGGTGTACGAGCAGTACTTC.

The chain recombines TRBV12-5 with TRBJ2-1, with D possibly being TRBD1 (6 bases). CDR1 is LGHNT and CDR2 is FRNRAP in the germline V gene. The CDR3 is 14 residues long. Trimming cost V 1 base and J 7 bases, with 11 bases left between them. The CDR3 bases are TGTGCTAGTGGTTTGGGACTACAGGGAAATGAGCAGTTCTTC. Translating gives CASGLGLQGNEQFF.

This clone was detected once. The CDR3 loop reads CATSDPGTGELFF. The CDR3 DNA is TGTGCCACCAGTGACCCGGGGACCGGGGAGCTGTTTTTT. The V and J genes are TRBV24-1 and TRBJ2-2; TRBD2 might be the D (5 bases). Trimming took off 4 bases at V and 5 bases at J, with 7 bases between the two ends. This CDR3 is built from 13 residues. Germline V lookup: CDR1 KGHDR, CDR2 SFDVKD.

The chain carries TRBV18 and TRBJ2-1, with D uncertain. The CDR3 has 16 amino acids. V lost 2 bases, J lost 0 bases, and 11 bases lay in between. The germline gives CDR1 KGHSH, CDR2 LQKENI. CDR3 nucleotide sequence: TGTGCCAGCTCACCAGAACTCCCTAGCTCCTACAATGAGCAGTTCTTC. Residues: CASSPELPSSYNEQFF.

This chain connects TRBV20-1 to TRBJ1-2, with a weak D call TRBD1 (5 bases). Trimming removed 6 bases at V and 7 bases at J, with 12 bases between. Germline-derived CDR1 and CDR2 are DFQATT and SNEGSKA (reference sequence). The CDR3 consists of 11 residues. The CDR3 DNA reads as TGCAGTGCGTGGCAGGGACCTGGCTACACCTTC. It encodes CSAWQGPGYTF.

V is TRBV3-1 (or the pseudogene TRBV3-2) and J is TRBJ1-1; a weak D match, TRBD1 (5 bases). The germline CDR1 and CDR2 sequences are LGHDT and YNNKEL (reference sequence). Trimming removed 6 bases from V and 1 base from J, with 12 bases in between. This CDR3 is built from 14 residues. CDR3 DNA: TGTGCCAGCAGTCCGATGCAGGGGAACACTGAAGCTTTCTTT. Amino acids: CASSPMQGNTEAFF.

CDR3 sequence reads: CSASKGDHQPQHF. The CDR3 bases are TGCAGTGCTAGTAAGGGGGACCATCAGCCCCAGCATTTT. The chain links TRBV20-1 to TRBJ1-5, with D maybe TRBD1 (6 bases). In germline, CDR1 is DFQATT, CDR2 SNEGSKA (reference sequence). Trimming shortened V by 3 bases and J by 5 bases, and 11 bases separated the two germline ends. The CDR3 loop spans 13 amino acids.

This chain connects TRBV2 to TRBJ1-5, with 7 bases identical to TRBD1. This CDR3 has 15 residues. Germline V lookup: CDR1 SNHLY, CDR2 FYNNEI. Unmatched junction bases numbered 9, after V lost 6 bases and J lost 4 bases. The CDR3 DNA sequence: TGTGCCAGCAGCCGCGACAGGGAAATGAATCAGCCCCAGCATTTT. Translation: CASSRDREMNQPQHF.